A single sample is the source of the 29 T cell receptor beta chains below, sequenced in a study of vaccination effects on CD4 cells after COVID-19. After less than twelve days in culture, the CD4+ T cells were isolated. Participants were vaccinated with two doses of either the BNT162b2 or mRNA-1273 vaccine. No antigen has been identified for these receptors. Profiling relied on immunoSEQ multiplex PCR, and the TCRdb table lists in-frame clones only, not all of them. The profile covers fewer than 75,000 clones, with roughly 80% appearing a single time and about 2.5% taken by the ten largest. The sample in question was CD4+ T cells from PBMCs cultured without peptide, obtained after COVID-19 vaccination. Receptor source: a human donor who received a COVID-19 vaccine.

The chain couples TRBV25-1 to TRBJ2-5; D is undetermined. V lost 6 bases and J 4 bases, leaving 24 bases between the germline ends. In germline, CDR1 is MGHDK, CDR2 SYGVNS. This CDR3 is built from 17 residues. The CDR3 nucleotides are TGTGCCAGCAGCGCCACCGTACCCGGCCCCTGGAGAGAGACCCAGTACTTC. The encoded protein is CASSATVPGPWRETQYF.

This chain uses TRBV6-5 with TRBJ2-3; D may be TRBD1 (5 bases). V lost 10 bases, J lost 2 bases, and 16 bases lay in between. CDR3 length: 14 residues. Germline values: CDR1 MNHEY, CDR2 SVGAGI. CDR3 sequence reads: CATFGRGSTDTQYF. The CDR3 bases are TGTGCCACCTTTGGTAGGGGCTCCACAGATACGCAGTATTTT.

The chain has TRBV12-3 or TRBV12-4 and TRBJ2-5; D uncertain. The CDR3 loop spans 13 amino acids. Trimming took 5 bases from V and 5 from J, leaving 12 bases between them. This CDR3 is CASSLGSGETQYF. For the CDR3, the DNA is TGTGCCAGCAGTCTCGGGTCTGGGGAGACCCAGTACTTC.

The gene calls are TRBV5-1 and TRBJ2-7; 7 bases align to TRBD1. Germline CDR1 SGHRS, CDR2 YFSETQ. Unmatched junction bases numbered 2, after V lost 0 bases and J lost 2 bases. The CDR3 loop spans 14 amino acids. Written as DNA, the CDR3 is TGCGCCAGCAGCTTGGACGGACAGGCCTACGAGCAGTACGTC. Protein sequence: CASSLDGQAYEQYV.

V usage is TRBV18 and J usage is TRBJ2-3, with 7 bases aligning to TRBD1. There are 14 residues in the CDR3. V was clipped by 4 bases and J by 2 bases; unmatched bases: 3. Per the germline V gene, CDR1 is KGHSH and CDR2 is LQKENI. The DNA of the CDR3 is TGTGCCAGCTCACTTGGGACAGCCACAGATACGCAGTATTTT. Protein: CASSLGTATDTQYF.

The chain links TRBV7-2 to TRBJ2-5; D is perhaps TRBD1 (6 bases). The germline gives CDR1 SGHTA, CDR2 FQGNSA. V was shortened by 4 bases and J by 4 bases, with 13 bases between the two germline ends. The CDR3 runs to 14 residues. CDR3 protein: CASSWGSRGETQYF. CDR3 coding DNA: TGTGCCAGCAGCTGGGGGTCCAGGGGAGAGACCCAGTACTTC.

V is TRBV6-5 and J is TRBJ2-3; D remains unclear. V shed 2 bases and J shed 2 bases, with 8 bases lying between them. Per germline, CDR1 MNHEY and CDR2 SVGAGI. This CDR3 comprises 14 residues. The CDR3: CASSYRVPTDTQYF. The DNA of the CDR3 is TGTGCCAGCAGTTACCGGGTCCCCACAGATACGCAGTATTTT.

The chain employs TRBV4-1 and TRBJ2-5; maybe TRBD2 (6 bases). The CDR3 is made up of 14 amino acids. With 4 bases removed from V and 6 bases from J, the gap between germline ends came to 15 bases. CDR1 and CDR2 from the germline V gene are MGHRA and YSYEKL. The CDR3 here is CASSPGPGGKTQYF. In DNA, the CDR3 is TGCGCCAGCAGCCCCGGACCCGGCGGGAAGACCCAGTACTTC.

V and J are TRBV7-8 and TRBJ2-3; the match to TRBD2 covers 8 bases. The germline CDR1 and CDR2 sequences are SGHVS and FQNEAQ. This CDR3 has 16 residues. V lost 2 bases to trimming and J lost 7 bases; unmatched junction nucleotides: 11. The CDR3 spells CASSLSLSGGPNTQYF. CDR3 in DNA: TGTGCCAGCAGCTTAAGTTTGTCGGGGGGGCCGAATACGCAGTATTTT.

The chain carries TRBV18 and TRBJ2-4, with 8 bases fitting TRBD1. J was trimmed by 8 bases and V by 3 bases; bases with no gene match: 6. This CDR3 is 14 amino acids long. Per the germline V gene, CDR1 is KGHSH and CDR2 is LQKENI. Here the CDR3 DNA reads TGTGCCAGCTCACCCCGACAGGGGTTGGACATTCAGTACTTC. This sequence encodes CASSPRQGLDIQYF.

Turning to this clone: Within the sample, other DNA sequences also encode this same CDR3. The CDR3 DNA reads TGTGCCAGCAGCTTGGAGGGGGCGGGTTATGGCTACACCTTC. It encodes CASSLEGAGYGYTF. This sequence joins TRBV5-4 and TRBJ1-2; 7 bases are shared with TRBD1. The length of the CDR3 is 14 residues. V shed 0 bases, J shed 5 bases, and the junction held 4 bases outside the gene matches. Germline lookup yields CDR1 SGHNT and CDR2 YYREEE (reference sequence).

The chain uses TRBV4-1 and TRBJ1-6, with D maybe TRBD1 (5 bases). Between the trimmed V and J ends, which lost 4 bases and 4 bases, there was a span of 11 bases. The germline CDR1 and CDR2 sequences are MGHRA and YSYEKL. The CDR3 is 15 amino acids. The CDR3 sequence: CASSPAGAYNSPLHF. CDR3 bases: TGCGCCAGCAGCCCCGCCGGGGCTTATAATTCACCCCTCCACTTT.

The CDR3 reads CASSQERSTEAFF. The CDR3 DNA follows: TGCGCCAGCAGCCAAGAGAGGAGCACTGAAGCTTTCTTT. J is TRBJ1-1 and V is TRBV4-1; D not resolved. The CDR3 sequence is 13 residues long. Looked up from germline, CDR1 is MGHRA and CDR2 is YSYEKL. V gave up 0 bases and J gave up 4 bases, with 6 bases separating them.

This chain links TRBV5-1 with TRBJ2-5, with 9 bases matching TRBD2. CDR3 size: 15 residues. Trimming at V came to 0 bases and at J to 7 bases, leaving 7 bases not matched to a gene. CDR1 and CDR2 (germline): SGHRS, YFSETQ. For the CDR3, the DNA is TGCGCCAGCAGCTTGGCGGTAGCGGGGGAGGGGACCCAGTACTTC. The encoded protein is CASSLAVAGEGTQYF.

The chain combines TRBV5-4 with TRBJ2-5; 8 bases line up with TRBD2. V was pared by 4 bases and J by 6 bases, with 11 bases of the junction left unmatched. Germline V gene lookup returns CDR1 SGHNT and CDR2 YYREEE (reference sequence). The CDR3 runs to 15 residues. The DNA for the CDR3 is TGTGCCAGCAGCGCCCCCGGGGGGGAGGGGAAGACCCAGTACTTC. Its protein product is CASSAPGGEGKTQYF.

CDR3 DNA sequence: TGCAGCGCCCTGGACAGGGAAACCTACAATGAGCAGTTCTTC. Amino acids: CSALDRETYNEQFF. This chain links TRBV29-1 with TRBJ2-1; TRBD1 matches 8 bases. Germline V gene lookup returns CDR1 SQVTM and CDR2 ANQGSEA. With 7 bases clipped from V and 2 bases from J, the junction kept 7 bases outside the gene matches. CDR3 length: 14 amino acids.

This chain uses TRBV18 with TRBJ2-1, with a weak D call TRBD1 (5 bases). The CDR3 is made up of 15 amino acids. The germline V gene has CDR1 KGHSH and CDR2 LQKENI. The V end lost 3 bases, the J end lost 4 bases, and 13 bases lay between the germline ends. The CDR3 reads CASSPLTVDYNEQFF. CDR3 DNA: TGTGCCAGCTCACCTTTGACAGTTGATTACAATGAGCAGTTCTTC.

V is TRBV5-4 and J is TRBJ2-3, with D maybe TRBD1 (6 bases). This CDR3 has 14 residues. The germline gives CDR1 SGHNT, CDR2 YYREEE (reference sequence). Trimming left V 3 bases short and J 5 bases short, with 13 bases between. The CDR3 reads CASSSRTDEDTQYF. The CDR3 DNA reads as TGTGCCAGCAGCTCTAGGACAGACGAAGATACGCAGTATTTT.

The chain has TRBV9 and TRBJ1-2; the D gene is possibly TRBD1 (6 bases). Germline V CDR1 and CDR2: SGDLS, YYNGEE. The CDR3 is 14 amino acids. Trimming took off 0 bases at V and 4 bases at J, with 10 bases between the two ends. CDR3 in DNA: TGTGCCAGCAGCGTAGGGAGAGGGGGCTATGGCTACACCTTC. The encoded protein is CASSVGRGGYGYTF.

This clone was recorded only once. The chain links TRBV7-9 to TRBJ1-4, with D hard to call. The CDR3 consists of 15 residues. The V end lost 0 bases, the J end lost 5 bases, and 10 bases lay between the germline ends. Germline V gene data show CDR1 as SEHNR and CDR2 as FQNEAQ (reference sequence). The CDR3 bases are TGTGCCAGCAGCTTAGCGTTGGCTCAGAATGAAAAACTGTTTTTT. It translates to CASSLALAQNEKLFF.

The rearrangement uses TRBV9 and TRBJ1-3; tentative D call: TRBD1 (6 bases). V was shortened by 3 bases and J by 3 bases, with 10 bases between the two germline ends. Looked up from germline, CDR1 is SGDLS and CDR2 is YYNGEE. The CDR3 runs to 14 residues. The CDR3 region is CASSAGQFGNTIYF. The CDR3 region has the DNA TGTGCCAGCAGCGCCGGACAGTTTGGAAACACCATATATTTT. Based on the CDR3 plus reference TRBV9 and TRBJ1-3, the full variable domain is DSGVTQTPKHLITATGQRVTLRCSPRSGDLSVYWYQQSLDQGLQFLIQYYNGEERAKGNILERFSAQQFPDLHSELNLSSLELGDSALYFCASSAGQFGNTIYFGEGSWLTVV.

The chain combines TRBV3-1 (or the pseudogene TRBV3-2) with TRBJ1-1; D possibly corresponds to TRBD1 (5 bases). The V and J ends lost 6 bases and 3 bases respectively, with 11 bases between them. This CDR3 spans 13 amino acids. Germline CDR1 is LGHDT and CDR2 is YNNKEL (reference sequence). The CDR3 coding sequence is TGTGCCAGCAGTCGAGGGGTAGACACTGAAGCTTTCTTT. It is translated as CASSRGVDTEAFF.

Only a few counts were recorded for this clone. The CDR3 here is CASSATGVNNSPLHF. DNA for the CDR3: TGTGCCAGCAGTGCTACCGGGGTTAATAATTCACCCCTCCACTTT. The V call is TRBV6-4, the J call TRBJ1-6, with D uncertain. The germline V gene encodes CDR1 MRHNA and CDR2 SNTAGT. CDR3 size: 15 residues. Trimming removed 4 bases at V and 5 bases at J, with 12 bases between.

This chain joins TRBV7-8 and TRBJ1-2; 10 nucleotides match TRBD1. Looked up from germline, CDR1 is SGHVS and CDR2 is FQNEAQ. The CDR3 is 14 residues long. Trimming took 5 bases from V and 6 from J; bases not matched to a gene: 6. The CDR3 DNA follows: TGTGCCAGCAGCGCTGGGACAGGGGAGGATGGCTACACCTTC. Translated: CASSAGTGEDGYTF.

The chain joins TRBV5-8 to TRBJ2-3; D possibly corresponds to TRBD2 (5 bases). This CDR3 has 14 amino acids. In germline, CDR1 is SGHTS, CDR2 YDEGEE. V lost 2 bases, J lost 3 bases, and 10 bases lay in between. The CDR3 here is CASSFKLVTDTQYF. The CDR3 DNA is TGTGCCAGCAGCTTTAAACTAGTTACAGATACGCAGTATTTT.

The V call is TRBV6-4, the J call TRBJ2-5; D unresolved. The CDR3 contains 13 residues. Germline CDR1 reads MRHNA; CDR2 reads SNTAGT. The V end lost 5 bases, the J end lost 4 bases, and 11 bases lay between the germline ends. CDR3 residues: CASSKRALETQYF. The CDR3 nucleotides read TGTGCCAGCAGTAAAAGGGCCCTAGAGACCCAGTACTTC.

The gene calls are TRBV5-1 and TRBJ2-3; TRBD1 is a possible D gene (6 bases). This CDR3 spans 14 amino acids. Trimming pared 0 bases from V and 7 bases from J, leaving 12 bases between. Germline lookup yields CDR1 SGHRS and CDR2 YFSETQ. Here the CDR3 reads CASSLEGVSNTQYF. The CDR3 DNA reads as TGCGCCAGCAGCTTGGAGGGGGTCTCGAATACGCAGTATTTT.

The DNA for the CDR3 is TGTGCCAGCAGCTTAGGGGCCCTTAGGCCCAGCGCAGATACGCAGTATTTT. This translates into CASSLGALRPSADTQYF. The V call is TRBV7-2, the J call TRBJ2-3; D gene ambiguous. Germline CDR1 SGHTA, CDR2 FQGNSA. This CDR3 has 17 amino acids. With 1 base removed from V and 4 bases from J, the gap between germline ends came to 18 bases.

The rearrangement uses TRBV7-2 and TRBJ1-2; the D is unclear. CDR1 is SGHTA, CDR2 FQGNSA, per germline. The CDR3 contains 12 residues. V lost 5 bases and J lost 0, with 4 bases in between. The CDR3 sequence is CASSTANYGYTF. CDR3 DNA: TGTGCCAGCAGCACTGCTAACTATGGCTACACCTTC.